This is a list of T cell receptor beta chains from one sample in a study of cytomegalovirus exposure and HLA in healthy donors. Some clones are missing from TCRdb's copy, which holds only in-frame ones; the method was immunoSEQ multiplex PCR. The table records under 400,000 clones, 88% of them present only once. Sequencing was carried out using PBMCs. Receptors were obtained from a man aged 25 to 40 in good health and CMV-seronegative. Both conserved end residues are part of each CDR3. D genes are given only for firm matches. Clone size is stated in some rows and not others, as once, few, many or a class when expanded.

d_call	v_call	cdr3_length	clone_size	j_call	cdr3_nt	cdr3_aa
NA	TRBV5-1	15	NA	TRBJ1-5	TGCGCCAGCAGCCCTGGCCGGGGGACGGGTCAGCCCCAGCATTTT	CASSPGRGTGQPQHF
TRBD1	TRBV2	14	NA	TRBJ2-7	TGTGCCAGCAGCCTCGGACAGGGAACCTACGAGCAGTACTTC	CASSLGQGTYEQYF
TRBD1	TRBV7-8	18	NA	TRBJ1-3	TGTGCCAGCAGCTCCCGACAGGGAACGATGAGCTCTGGAAACACCATATATTTT	CASSSRQGTMSSGNTIYF
TRBD1	TRBV18	14	NA	TRBJ2-5	TGTGCCAGCTCACCACGAGGGACAGAAGAGACCCAGTACTTC	CASSPRGTEETQYF
TRBD1	TRBV14	13	NA	TRBJ1-1	TGTGCCAGCAGCCTGAAGGGACAGGGGTTGGCTTTCTTT	CASSLKGQGLAFF
NA	TRBV7-9	17	once	TRBJ2-7	TGTGCCAGCAGTCCCTACTACAGGGCGAACGGCTCCTACGAGCAGTACTTC	CASSPYYRANGSYEQYF
NA	TRBV30	16	NA	TRBJ1-3	TGTGCCTGGAGTTCGTCTCCACAGGGCCCTGGAAACACCATATATTTT	CAWSSSPQGPGNTIYF
TRBD1	TRBV7-2	14	NA	TRBJ2-3	TGTGCCAGCAGCTTATTCCGGGACAGCACAGACCAGGATTTT	CASSLFRDSTDQDF
NA	TRBV7-6	18	NA	TRBJ2-7	TGTGCCAGCAGCACGGCAGGGGTTGGTAACGAGTTAACCTACGAGCAGTACTTC	CASSTAGVGNELTYEQYF
NA	TRBV7-8	18	NA	TRBJ1-4	TGTGCCAGCAGCTTATTAAGAGGGATAAGAATCACTAATGAAAAACTGTTTTTT	CASSLLRGIRITNEKLFF
NA	TRBV5-4	16	NA	TRBJ2-7	TGTGCCAGCAGCTTGGATGGCAGTTTCCCCACCTACGAGCAGTACTTC	CASSLDGSFPTYEQYF
TRBD1	TRBV19	15	NA	TRBJ2-7	TGTGCCAGTAGTGGGGCCGGGACAGATTCCTACGAGCAGTACTTC	CASSGAGTDSYEQYF